The next 29 T cell receptor beta chains were all read from a single sample in a study of beta chain features in type 1 diabetes. The sequenced template was cDNA made from the entire isolated RNA. Clones were sequenced by immunoSEQ multiplex PCR, and TCRdb holds only the in-frame ones, with some missing. Of around 240,000 clones in the sample, more than 9% are singletons; the top ten hold 0.034%. Sequencing was done on a sample of naive CD4+ T cells from blood. These receptors all stem from a woman younger than 30 in good health.

This clone was seen a few times. This chain uses TRBV4-1 with TRBJ2-1; 9 bases map to TRBD2. V trimming: 4 bases; J trimming: 9 bases; junction bases outside the gene matches: 10. CDR3 length: 15 amino acids. Germline lookup yields CDR1 MGHRA and CDR2 YSYEKL. The CDR3: CASSPWTSAVSEQFF. CDR3 DNA sequence: TGCGCCAGCAGCCCGTGGACTAGCGCCGTTAGTGAGCAGTTCTTC.

This clone was seen a handful of times. This chain uses TRBV2 with TRBJ1-3; possible D gene TRBD1, 6 bases. V was shortened by 6 bases and J by 7 bases, with 16 bases between the two germline ends. The CDR3 consists of 14 residues. CDR1 SNHLY and CDR2 FYNNEI come from the germline V gene. CDR3 coding DNA: TGTGCCAGCAGCGAGGACAGACTGCTGAACACCATATATTTT. Translation gives CASSEDRLLNTIYF.

The V and J genes are TRBV11-2 and TRBJ2-7; TRBD1 is a possible D gene (5 bases). CDR1 and CDR2 (germline): SGHAT, FQNNGV. The germline V and J ends were trimmed by 0 bases and 7 bases, with 13 bases remaining between them. This CDR3 is built from 14 residues. CDR3 in amino acids: CASSLDLAGMEQYF. The DNA of the CDR3 is TGTGCCAGCAGCTTAGATCTGGCAGGGATGGAGCAGTACTTC. Combining the CDR3 with reference TRBV11-2 and TRBJ2-7 gives the whole variable domain EAGVAQSPRYKIIEKRQSVAFWCNPISGHATLYWYQQILGQGPKLLIQFQNNGVVDDSQLPKDRFSAERLKGVDSTLKIQPAKLEDSAVYLCASSLDLAGMEQYFGPGTRLTVT.

The chain links TRBV19 to TRBJ1-5; unclear D gene. The CDR3 has 13 residues. Per germline, CDR1 LNHDA and CDR2 SQIVND (reference sequence). The V and J ends lost 2 bases and 11 bases respectively, with 13 bases between them. As DNA, the CDR3 is TGTGCCAGTAGTATATCCCTATCGGGTTCCCAGCATTTT. It codes for CASSISLSGSQHF.

This clone turned up a few times. The chain combines TRBV5-4 with TRBJ2-7; TRBD2 aligns across 9 bases. This CDR3 has 13 amino acids. CDR1 is SGHNT and CDR2 is YYREEE in the germline V gene (reference sequence). V gave up 5 bases and J gave up 6 bases; unmatched junction bases: 6. This CDR3 reads CASRVAGVSEQYF. CDR3 DNA: TGTGCCAGCAGGGTAGCGGGAGTGAGCGAGCAGTACTTC.

The chain employs TRBV12-5 and TRBJ2-3, with D perhaps matching TRBD2 (5 bases). V was trimmed by 4 bases and J by 0 bases, leaving 11 bases between them. This CDR3 has 15 residues. Germline CDR1 reads LGHNT; CDR2 reads FRNRAP. CDR3 sequence: CASGSLRVSTDTQYF. The CDR3 DNA reads TGTGCTAGTGGTTCCCTGAGGGTTAGCACAGATACGCAGTATTTT.

This clone showed up just a few times. The rearrangement links TRBV9 to TRBJ2-1, with 8 nucleotides matching TRBD2. CDR1 and CDR2 (germline): SGDLS, YYNGEE. The CDR3 spans 14 residues. V trimming: 4 bases; J trimming: 3 bases; junction bases outside the gene matches: 3. CDR3 protein: CASSLAGLYNEQFF. The CDR3 region has the DNA TGTGCCAGCAGCCTAGCGGGTCTCTACAATGAGCAGTTCTTC.

J is TRBJ1-5 and V is TRBV7-9; D unresolved. Germline assignment: CDR1 SEHNR and CDR2 FQNEAQ (reference sequence). This CDR3 comprises 16 residues. V was cut by 1 base and J by 6 bases, with 16 bases left in between. The DNA for the CDR3 is TGTGCCAGCAGCTTAGAAACGGGAAGAACCGGTCAGCCCCAGCATTTT. This encodes CASSLETGRTGQPQHF.

This clone was counted between two and nine times. This chain connects TRBV29-1 to TRBJ1-1; no clear D. This CDR3 is built from 13 residues. Trimming pared 3 bases from V and 2 bases from J, leaving 10 bases between. In germline, CDR1 is SQVTM, CDR2 ANQGSEA. The CDR3, as DNA: TGCAGCGTTGAGGCAGGCTTAAACACTGAAGCTTTCTTT. It yields the protein CSVEAGLNTEAFF.

This clone was counted only a few times. The chain has TRBV5-1 and TRBJ1-2; no clear D. The germline V gene encodes CDR1 SGHRS and CDR2 YFSETQ. This CDR3 has 14 residues. V lost 0 bases, J lost 2 bases, and 8 bases lay in between. The CDR3 sequence: CASSLETPNYGYTF. The DNA for the CDR3 is TGCGCCAGCAGCTTGGAGACACCCAACTATGGCTACACCTTC. The full variable domain, its missing parts supplied by reference TRBV5-1 and TRBJ1-2, is KAGVTQTPRYLIKTRGQQVTLSCSPISGHRSVSWYQQTPGQGLQFLFEYFSETQRNKGNFPGRFSGRQFSNSRSEMNVSTLELGDSALYLCASSLETPNYGYTFGSGTRLTVV.

This clone has a handful of counts. The chain combines TRBV19 with TRBJ2-3; a weak D match, TRBD2 (6 bases). Germline CDR1 and CDR2: LNHDA and SQIVND (reference sequence). The CDR3 runs to 18 residues. The V end was cut by 3 bases, the J end by 2 bases, with 21 bases between. In DNA, the CDR3 is TGTGCCAGTAGTATGTTCGCTGGGCTAGCGATTACCACAGATACGCAGTATTTT. Translating it yields CASSMFAGLAITTDTQYF.

This clone was observed a handful of times. The chain joins TRBV7-3 to TRBJ2-1; D remains unclear. CDR1 and CDR2 from the germline V gene are SGHTA and FQGTGA. Trimming removed 1 base at V and 5 bases at J, with 12 bases between. The CDR3 is 15 amino acids. The CDR3 region is CASSLRPTAHNEQFF. DNA for the CDR3: TGTGCCAGCAGCTTAAGGCCAACAGCCCACAATGAGCAGTTCTTC.

This chain uses TRBV7-9 with TRBJ1-1; D possibly corresponds to TRBD1 (6 bases). The CDR3 is 19 residues long. Germline values: CDR1 SEHNR, CDR2 FQNEAQ (reference sequence). V lost 5 bases and J lost 1, with 26 bases in between. CDR3 sequence: CASSHTSSFGGASNTEAFF. CDR3 in DNA: TGTGCCAGCAGCCACACGTCCAGTTTTGGGGGGGCGTCGAACACTGAAGCTTTCTTT.

The rearrangement links TRBV11-2 to TRBJ1-1, with 7 bases lining up with TRBD1. V lost 5 bases to trimming and J lost 7 bases; unmatched junction nucleotides: 10. CDR1 is SGHAT and CDR2 is FQNNGV in the germline V gene. The CDR3 sequence is 14 residues long. The CDR3 region has the DNA TGTGCCAGCAGCGCACCGGGACAGTGGCGTGAAGCTTTCTTT. It yields the protein CASSAPGQWREAFF.

This clone was counted a few times. This sequence joins TRBV4-1 and TRBJ2-3; 7 bases are shared with TRBD2. Germline V gives CDR1 MGHRA, CDR2 YSYEKL. The J segment lost 6 bases and the V segment lost 0 bases, leaving 15 bases of the junction unmatched. CDR3 length: 18 residues. The CDR3 reads CASSQEASGTAQVDTQYF. CDR3 DNA: TGCGCCAGCAGCCAAGAAGCCAGCGGGACGGCCCAGGTGGATACGCAGTATTTT.

V and J are TRBV7-9 and TRBJ1-4, with a tentative D call TRBD1 (5 bases). Germline lookup yields CDR1 SEHNR and CDR2 FQNEAQ (reference sequence). This CDR3 contains 15 residues. Trimming removed 2 bases from V and 8 bases from J, with 15 bases in between. CDR3 DNA: TGTGCCAGCAGCTTAAACTCGGGGGGAGGAGAAAAACTGTTTTTT. Encoded protein: CASSLNSGGGEKLFF. The entire variable domain, with the rest obtained from reference TRBV7-9 and TRBJ1-4, is as follows: DTGVSQNPRHKITKRGQNVTFRCDPISEHNRLYWYRQTLGQGPEFLTYFQNEAQLEKSRLLSDRFSAERPKGSFSTLEIQRTEQGDSAMYLCASSLNSGGGEKLFFGSGTQLSVL.

This clone was recorded a few times. The chain carries TRBV30 and TRBJ1-5; maybe TRBD1 (5 bases). The germline V and J ends were trimmed by 3 bases and 7 bases, with 16 bases remaining between them. The CDR3 is 14 residues long. Germline V gene data show CDR1 as GTSNPN and CDR2 as SVGIG (reference sequence). CDR3 residues: CAWSSRRGIQPQHF. Written as DNA, the CDR3 is TGTGCCTGGAGCTCACGACGGGGGATCCAGCCCCAGCATTTT.

The J gene is TRBJ1-5, the V gene TRBV14; D unclear. Germline loops: CDR1 SGHDN, CDR2 FVKESK. Trimming cost V 1 base and J 5 bases, with 6 bases left between them. The CDR3 runs 13 residues. In nucleotides, the CDR3 is TGTGCCAGCAGCCAAGTGGAGGATCAGCCCCAGCATTTT. This sequence encodes CASSQVEDQPQHF.

DNA for the CDR3: TGTGCCTGGAGCGGAGCTGGAAACACCATATATTTT. Protein product: CAWSGAGNTIYF. The chain combines TRBV30 with TRBJ1-3; no firm D call. The CDR3 has 12 residues. CDR1 is GTSNPN and CDR2 is SVGIG in the germline V gene (reference sequence). V was clipped by 3 bases and J by 2 bases, with 5 bases between them. The full variable domain, rest sourced from reference TRBV30 and TRBJ1-3, is SQTIHQWPATLVQPVGSPLSLECTVEGTSNPNLYWYRQAAGRGLQLLFYSVGIGQISSEVPQNLSASRPQDRQFILSSKKLLLSDSGFYLCAWSGAGNTIYFGEGSWLTVV.

This sequence joins TRBV12-5 and TRBJ1-5; possibly TRBD1 for D (6 bases). CDR3 length: 15 amino acids. The V end was cut by 6 bases, the J end by 3 bases, with 15 bases between. Germline values: CDR1 LGHNT, CDR2 FRNRAP. The CDR3 nucleotides read TGTGCTAGTGGCCGGGACACCGAGGCCAATCAGCCCCAGCATTTT. It is translated as CASGRDTEANQPQHF.

This clone has only a few counts. The chain couples TRBV4-2 to TRBJ2-1; TRBD1 matches 8 bases. Germline V gene sequence: CDR1 LGHNA, CDR2 YNFKEQ. The V segment lost 2 bases and the J segment 10 bases; nucleotides outside the gene matches: 7. The CDR3 is 14 amino acids. CDR3 coding DNA: TGTGCCAGCAGCCAAATGGCAGGGGGCGGAGAGCAGTTCTTC. Translation: CASSQMAGGGEQFF.

This clone was seen a handful of times. The V call is TRBV27, the J call TRBJ2-2; D is undetermined. V was pared by 4 bases and J by 6 bases, with 15 bases between. Germline CDR1 is MNHEY and CDR2 is SMNVEV (reference sequence). This CDR3 contains 15 residues. This chain's CDR3 is CASSSKRFEAGELFF. In DNA, the CDR3 is TGTGCCAGCAGTTCGAAAAGGTTTGAGGCCGGGGAGCTGTTTTTT.

This clone was seen a handful of times. Other DNA variants within this sample encode the same CDR3. The rearrangement uses TRBV5-1 and TRBJ2-7, with a weak D call TRBD1 (5 bases). The CDR3 has 15 residues. Between the trimmed V and J ends, which lost 0 bases and 0 bases, there was a span of 10 bases. The V gene's germline CDR1 is SGHRS and CDR2 YFSETQ. CDR3 in amino acids: CASSLDPGSSYEQYF. The CDR3 coding sequence is TGCGCCAGCAGCTTGGATCCAGGGTCCTCCTACGAGCAGTACTTC. The entire variable domain, with the rest obtained from reference TRBV5-1 and TRBJ2-7, is as follows: KAGVTQTPRYLIKTRGQQVTLSCSPISGHRSVSWYQQTPGQGLQFLFEYFSETQRNKGNFPGRFSGRQFSNSRSEMNVSTLELGDSALYLCASSLDPGSSYEQYFGPGTRLTVT.

This clone was counted between two and nine times. The chain is built from TRBV6-5 and TRBJ2-5; 11 nucleotides match TRBD1. There are 13 residues in the CDR3. CDR1 is MNHEY, CDR2 SVGAGI, per germline. The ends lost 8 bases at V and 4 bases at J; junction bases unmatched: 3. This CDR3 is CASGQGARETQYF. The CDR3 DNA reads TGTGCCAGCGGACAGGGGGCACGAGAGACCCAGTACTTC.

The chain carries TRBV14 and TRBJ1-6; 9 bases line up with TRBD1. V was clipped by 0 bases and J by 9 bases; unmatched bases: 6. This CDR3 region has 16 residues. Germline CDR1 SGHDN, CDR2 FVKESK. The CDR3 DNA reads TGTGCCAGCAGCCAAGAGGGGACAGGGCCCCTTTCACCCCTCCACTTT. Protein: CASSQEGTGPLSPLHF.

This chain links TRBV4-1 with TRBJ2-2, with 7 bases aligning to TRBD1. Germline V gene data show CDR1 as MGHRA and CDR2 as YSYEKL. The CDR3 has 15 amino acids. Unmatched junction bases numbered 2, after V lost 4 bases and J lost 0 bases. The CDR3 coding sequence is TGCGCCAGCAGCCTGGGGACAGCGAACACCGGGGAGCTGTTTTTT. Translation gives CASSLGTANTGELFF.

The chain recombines TRBV19 with TRBJ1-5; 8 bases line up with TRBD1. The CDR3 has 12 residues. Germline CDR1 is LNHDA and CDR2 is SQIVND (reference sequence). With V trimmed by 6 bases and J by 6 bases, 1 base remained unmatched. CDR3: CASSRGPQPQHF. The CDR3, as DNA: TGTGCCAGTAGCAGGGGGCCTCAGCCCCAGCATTTT.

This clone has more than one count but fewer than ten. The chain employs TRBV18 and TRBJ1-3, with D unresolved. V dropped 3 bases and J dropped 2 bases, with 11 bases sitting between them. The CDR3 loop spans 15 amino acids. Germline V gene lookup returns CDR1 KGHSH and CDR2 LQKENI. Here the CDR3 reads CASSPLITPGNTIYF. CDR3 DNA sequence: TGTGCCAGCTCACCTTTGATTACACCTGGAAACACCATATATTTT.

V usage is TRBV19 and J usage is TRBJ1-2; tentatively, D is TRBD1 (5 bases). CDR3 length: 14 amino acids. The germline V and J ends were trimmed by 4 bases and 4 bases, with 13 bases remaining between them. CDR1 is LNHDA and CDR2 is SQIVND in the germline V gene (reference sequence). The CDR3 nucleotides read TGTGCCAGTAGTACAGGGCTCCCCTCCTATGGCTACACCTTC. Amino acid sequence: CASSTGLPSYGYTF.